A single sample is the source of the 12 T cell receptor beta chains below, sequenced in a study of identifying expanded T cells in peripheral blood. The protocol was immunoSEQ multiplex PCR, while the TCRdb copy is restricted to in-frame clones and leaves out a portion. This sample has some 100,000 clones, with over 80% found just once. The sample comprised blood. These receptors were taken from a person aged 18 to 75 in good health.

V gene TRBV7-3 combines with J gene TRBJ2-6; D remains unclear. This CDR3 has 15 amino acids. Germline CDR1 and CDR2: SGHTA and FQGTGA. V lost 6 bases, J lost 4 bases, and 13 bases lay in between. Here the CDR3 DNA reads TGTGCCAGCAGTCTGGGGTCTGTGGGGGCCAACGTCCTGACTTTC. Its translation is CASSLGSVGANVLTF.

This clone is termed large. Within the sample, other DNA sequences also encode this same CDR3. V and J are TRBV30 and TRBJ2-7, with D perhaps TRBD2 (5 bases). V dropped 3 bases and J dropped 1 base, with 7 bases sitting between them. The CDR3 sequence is 12 residues long. Germline V gene lookup returns CDR1 GTSNPN and CDR2 SVGIG (reference sequence). This chain's CDR3 is CAWSGLSYEQYF. The CDR3 region has the DNA TGTGCCTGGAGCGGACTTTCCTACGAGCAGTACTTC.

J is TRBJ2-7 and V is TRBV7-2; 8 bases match TRBD2. Germline loops: CDR1 SGHTA, CDR2 FQGNSA. The CDR3 contains 14 residues. The J segment lost 3 bases and the V segment lost 1 base, leaving 2 bases of the junction unmatched. The chain's CDR3 is CASSLVAGNYEQYF. CDR3 in DNA: TGTGCCAGCAGCTTAGTAGCGGGGAACTACGAGCAGTACTTC.

The chain combines TRBV11-2 with TRBJ2-7; perhaps TRBD2 as D (6 bases). Germline V gene lookup returns CDR1 SGHAT and CDR2 FQNNGV. The CDR3 has 15 amino acids. Trimming shortened V by 1 base and J by 4 bases, and 14 bases separated the two germline ends. DNA of the CDR3: TGTGCCAGCAGCTTAGGGGGAGGTAAGGGATACGAGCAGTACTTC. Encoded protein: CASSLGGGKGYEQYF. Using reference TRBV11-2 and TRBJ2-7 for the parts outside the CDR3, the full variable domain is EAGVAQSPRYKIIEKRQSVAFWCNPISGHATLYWYQQILGQGPKLLIQFQNNGVVDDSQLPKDRFSAERLKGVDSTLKIQPAKLEDSAVYLCASSLGGGKGYEQYFGPGTRLTVT.

This rearrangement joins TRBV2 to TRBJ2-1, with 9 bases aligning to TRBD1. This CDR3 has 16 amino acids. The V gene's germline CDR1 is SNHLY and CDR2 FYNNEI. After removal of 6 bases from V and 0 bases from J, the junction contained 6 bases not matched to a gene. The CDR3 protein is CASSQEGQGSYNEQFF. The CDR3 bases are TGTGCCAGCAGCCAGGAGGGACAGGGCTCCTACAATGAGCAGTTCTTC.

This chain connects TRBV19 to TRBJ1-2; TRBD1 matches 7 bases. The CDR3 consists of 12 residues. The V gene's germline CDR1 is LNHDA and CDR2 SQIVND (reference sequence). Trimming took 7 bases from V and 7 from J; bases not matched to a gene: 6. In DNA, the CDR3 is TGTGCCAGTAACGACAGGGTTTTTGGCTACACCTTC. It codes for CASNDRVFGYTF.

The chain links TRBV7-9 to TRBJ2-2; possibly TRBD1 for D (6 bases). The CDR3 contains 15 residues. Germline CDR1 and CDR2: SEHNR and FQNEAQ (reference sequence). V was clipped by 6 bases and J by 3 bases, with 14 bases between them. The CDR3 bases are TGTGCCAGCAGTTTTAGTTCAGGGGACACCGGGGAGCTGTTTTTT. The encoded protein is CASSFSSGDTGELFF.

The gene calls are TRBV5-4 and TRBJ2-3; D is ambiguous. The CDR3 runs 16 residues. Germline assignment: CDR1 SGHNT and CDR2 YYREEE (reference sequence). The V gene lost 4 bases and the J gene lost 1 base, with 16 bases spanning the gap. The chain's CDR3 is CASSPRSGLGTDTQYF. As DNA, the CDR3 is TGTGCCAGCAGCCCCCGTTCGGGCTTGGGCACAGATACGCAGTATTTT.

This chain joins TRBV7-2 and TRBJ1-2, with D possibly matching TRBD1 (5 bases). There are 14 residues in the CDR3. The germline V gene has CDR1 SGHTA and CDR2 FQGNSA. V gave up 4 bases and J gave up 0 bases, with 9 bases separating them. The CDR3 nucleotides are TGTGCCAGCAGCTATCGGGGGGCTAACTATGGCTACACCTTC. Its translation is CASSYRGANYGYTF.

The chain has TRBV19 and TRBJ1-5; D is possibly TRBD1 (5 bases). Deletions cut 3 bases from V and 2 bases from J, with 11 bases between. CDR1 and CDR2 from the germline V gene are LNHDA and SQIVND (reference sequence). This CDR3 region has 15 residues. The CDR3 protein is CASSIWGVRNQPQHF. CDR3 in DNA: TGTGCCAGTAGTATCTGGGGGGTACGCAATCAGCCCCAGCATTTT.

J is TRBJ1-1 and V is TRBV7-2, with D hard to call. The ends were cut back, 6 bases at V and 1 base at J, with 15 bases in the middle. The germline gives CDR1 SGHTA, CDR2 FQGNSA. The CDR3 has 15 amino acids. The CDR3 spells CASSRGVDPNTEAFF. CDR3 DNA: TGTGCCAGCAGTCGAGGCGTGGATCCGAACACTGAAGCTTTCTTT.

This clone is a singleton in its sample. This sequence joins TRBV11-1 and TRBJ2-7, with TRBD2 matching over 9 bases. Unmatched junction bases numbered 7, after V lost 6 bases and J lost 1 base. The CDR3 consists of 15 residues. Germline CDR1 reads SGHAT; CDR2 reads FQDESV (reference sequence). The CDR3 spells CASRSAAGGSYEQYF. CDR3 nucleotides: TGTGCCAGCAGATCTGCAGCGGGAGGTTCCTACGAGCAGTACTTC.